Listed here are 18 T cell receptor beta chains from one sample, sequenced in a study of spatial heterogeneity in lung cancer. Time point described: blood at routine non-recurrence follow-up after resection. One entry per CDR3 protein results from TCRdb running MiXCR on the 5' RACE reads. The sample carries 55,000 to 75,000 distinct CDR3 sequences, roughly 8.9% recorded once. Sequencing used PBMCs, obtained at follow-up. The receptors were gathered from a female donor with early-stage non-small cell lung cancer.

This clonotype has only a few counts. The V call is TRBV2, the J call TRBJ2-2, with a tentative D call TRBD2 (5 bases). Trimming cost V 2 bases and J 4 bases, with 8 bases left between them. The CDR3 covers 14 residues. The germline CDR1 and CDR2 sequences are SNHLY and FYNNEI. Here the CDR3 reads CASSELAPTGELFF. In nucleotides, the CDR3 is TGTGCCAGCAGTGAACTAGCTCCCACCGGGGAGCTGTTTTTT.

Many counts were recorded for this clonotype. V and J are TRBV12-3 or TRBV12-4 and TRBJ1-3; weak D call: TRBD1 (6 bases). This CDR3 has 14 amino acids. Trimming cost V 6 bases and J 1 base, with 10 bases left between them. CDR3 loop: CASRLQGSGNTIYF. CDR3 sequence (DNA): TGTGCCAGCAGGCTACAGGGATCTGGAAACACCATATATTTT.

This clonotype came up a few times. This rearrangement joins TRBV3-1 to TRBJ1-2; tentative D call: TRBD1 (6 bases). The CDR3 extends over 15 amino acids. CDR1 and CDR2 (germline): LGHDT, YNNKEL (reference sequence). The germline V and J ends were trimmed by 1 base and 0 bases, with 9 bases remaining between them. The CDR3 here is CASSQGTVANYGYTF. CDR3 coding DNA: TGTGCCAGCAGCCAAGGGACAGTAGCTAACTATGGCTACACCTTC. The full variable domain, its missing parts supplied by reference TRBV3-1 and TRBJ1-2, is DTAVSQTPKYLVTQMGNDKSIKCEQNLGHDTMYWYKQDSKKFLKIMFSYNNKELIINETVPNRFSPKSPDKAHLNLHINSLELGDSAVYFCASSQGTVANYGYTFGSGTRLTVV.

This clonotype came up many times. The chain is built from TRBV28 and TRBJ1-5; maybe TRBD1 (6 bases). CDR3 length: 16 amino acids. The V gene lost 4 bases and the J gene lost 2 bases, with 15 bases spanning the gap. Germline CDR1 reads MDHEN; CDR2 reads SYDVKM. The chain's CDR3 is CASSSGTISRNQPQHF. CDR3 coding DNA: TGTGCCAGCAGTTCGGGGACAATATCCCGCAATCAGCCCCAGCATTTT.

This rearrangement joins TRBV6-5 to TRBJ2-1, with 11 bases fitting TRBD2. Germline V lookup: CDR1 MNHEY, CDR2 SVGAGI. The CDR3 is made up of 15 amino acids. The ends lost 1 base at V and 8 bases at J; junction bases unmatched: 4. CDR3 sequence (DNA): TGTGCCAGCAGTTACTTACTAGCGGGAGAGGATGAGCAGTTCTTC. This gives the protein CASSYLLAGEDEQFF.

The sample holds many counts of this clonotype. The chain carries TRBV20-1 and TRBJ1-2; D gene uncertain. The CDR3 totals 12 residues. V lost 5 bases, J lost 3 bases, and 10 bases lay in between. Germline V lookup: CDR1 DFQATT, CDR2 SNEGSKA (reference sequence). The CDR3 DNA follows: TGCAGTGCTCCTGACATTGACTATGGCTACACCTTC. Residues: CSAPDIDYGYTF.

In this sample, this clonotype turned up many times. V is TRBV6-1 and J is TRBJ2-1; 7 bases match TRBD1. The CDR3 is 13 amino acids. CDR1 and CDR2 (germline): MNHNS, SASEGT. V shed 7 bases, J shed 15 bases, and the junction held 15 bases outside the gene matches. This chain's CDR3 is CASIWTGGPFLFF. The CDR3 DNA reads TGTGCCAGCATTTGGACAGGCGGGCCGTTCCTGTTCTTC.

In its sample, this clonotype was seen many times. The CDR3 is CASSGYAGTGNTEAFF. CDR3 sequence (DNA): TGTGCCAGCAGCGGCTACGCCGGGACGGGGAACACTGAAGCTTTCTTT. This chain links TRBV5-4 with TRBJ1-1; TRBD1 might be the D (5 bases). The CDR3 loop spans 16 amino acids. V shed 4 bases and J shed 1 base, with 17 bases lying between them. CDR1 is SGHNT, CDR2 YYREEE, per germline (reference sequence).

This clonotype was seen ten or more times. The chain combines TRBV7-2 with TRBJ1-2, with D possibly being TRBD1 (5 bases). V lost 5 bases and J 2 bases, leaving 12 bases between the germline ends. The CDR3 totals 14 residues. Germline CDR1 SGHTA, CDR2 FQGNSA. The CDR3, as DNA: TGTGCCAGCAGCCAGGGACGGCCGAACTATGGCTACACCTTC. Translated: CASSQGRPNYGYTF.

This clonotype was detected many times. This sequence joins TRBV24-1 and TRBJ2-1; 8 bases map to TRBD2. Trimming took 1 base from V and 7 from J; bases not matched to a gene: 17. CDR1 and CDR2 (germline): KGHDR, SFDVKD. The CDR3 is 19 residues long. The chain's CDR3 is CATSDFASGSFEKRNEQFF. CDR3 sequence (DNA): TGTGCCACCAGTGATTTTGCCAGCGGGAGCTTCGAAAAGAGGAATGAGCAGTTCTTC.

This clonotype was seen many times. The chain combines TRBV23-1 with TRBJ1-6; D ambiguous. TRBV23-1 is filed as an ORF, its function uncertain. Trimming removed 11 bases from V and 6 bases from J, with 8 bases in between. The length of the CDR3 is 11 residues. CDR3 sequence (DNA): TGCGCCGCCCGCACTAATTCACCCCTCCACTTT. Protein sequence: CAARTNSPLHF.

This clonotype was counted many times. This chain links TRBV12-3 or TRBV12-4 with TRBJ1-5, with D tentatively TRBD1 (5 bases). This CDR3 region has 15 residues. V was shortened by 6 bases and J by 0 bases, with 12 bases between the two germline ends. The CDR3 sequence is CASRSGPTSNQPQHF. The CDR3 DNA sequence: TGTGCCAGCAGATCGGGACCTACTAGCAATCAGCCCCAGCATTTT.

This clonotype was counted ten times or more. This chain connects TRBV11-1 to TRBJ2-5; 7 bases line up with TRBD2. From germline, CDR1 is SGHAT and CDR2 FQDESV (reference sequence). This CDR3 region has 14 residues. V gave up 3 bases and J gave up 5 bases; unmatched junction bases: 6. In nucleotides, the CDR3 is TGTGCCAGCAGCTTTTCATCCGGGGGGGAGACCCAGTACTTC. Its protein product is CASSFSSGGETQYF.

This clonotype was recorded many times. V is TRBV6-5 and J is TRBJ2-2; 7 positions match TRBD2. The ends lost 6 bases at V and 5 bases at J; junction bases unmatched: 3. The CDR3 loop spans 13 amino acids. Germline values: CDR1 MNHEY, CDR2 SVGAGI. CDR3 sequence: CASSGLVTGELFF. CDR3 nucleotide sequence: TGTGCCAGCAGCGGACTAGTGACCGGGGAGCTGTTTTTT.

Remarks on this clonotype: A much larger clone lies a single base off, so this may be a read error. The rearrangement joins TRBV5-1 to TRBJ2-3, with D perhaps matching TRBD1 or TRBD2 (5 bases each). CDR1 is SGHRS, CDR2 YFSETQ, per germline. Trimming pared 3 bases from V and 2 bases from J, leaving 16 bases between. This CDR3 comprises 16 residues. The CDR3 coding sequence is TGCGCCAGCAGCTCGGGATCGGGGCGCGTCACAGATACGCAGTATTTT. Amino acid sequence: CASSSGSGRVTDTQYF.

This clonotype has a count of ten or more. The chain recombines TRBV7-9 with TRBJ1-1, with D perhaps matching TRBD1 (5 bases). The V end was cut by 0 bases, the J end by 4 bases, with 12 bases between. This CDR3 is 15 amino acids long. CDR1 is SEHNR and CDR2 is FQNEAQ in the germline V gene (reference sequence). The CDR3 protein is CASSLAGVWGTEAFF. CDR3 DNA sequence: TGTGCCAGCAGCTTAGCGGGGGTTTGGGGCACTGAAGCTTTCTTT. Variable domain in full (rest from reference TRBV7-9 and TRBJ1-1): DTGVSQNPRHKITKRGQNVTFRCDPISEHNRLYWYRQTLGQGPEFLTYFQNEAQLEKSRLLSDRFSAERPKGSFSTLEIQRTEQGDSAMYLCASSLAGVWGTEAFFGQGTRLTVV.

This clonotype was seen repeatedly, ten times or more. The rearrangement links TRBV11-3 to TRBJ2-7, with 8 bases identical to TRBD2. CDR3 length: 14 amino acids. The junction had 10 bases not matched to a gene; V was cut back by 6 bases and J by 6 bases. Germline CDR1 and CDR2: SGHNT and YENEEA. CDR3 protein: CASSTSGGPSEQYF. In DNA form, the CDR3 reads TGTGCCAGCAGTACTAGCGGAGGCCCCTCCGAGCAGTACTTC. Combining the CDR3 with reference TRBV11-3 and TRBJ2-7 gives the whole variable domain EAGVVQSPRYKIIEKKQPVAFWCNPISGHNTLYWYLQNLGQGPELLIRYENEEAVDDSQLPKDRFSAERLKGVDSTLKIQPAELGDSAVYLCASSTSGGPSEQYFGPGTRLTVT.

The chain carries TRBV7-9 and TRBJ2-1, with D unresolved. The CDR3 has 12 amino acids. Trimming left V 2 bases short and J 10 bases short, with 9 bases between. Germline CDR1 and CDR2: SEHNR and FQNEAQ (reference sequence). The CDR3 spells CASSLILGEQFF. In DNA form, the CDR3 reads TGTGCCAGCAGCTTAATTTTGGGAGAGCAGTTCTTC. Combining the CDR3 with reference TRBV7-9 and TRBJ2-1 gives the whole variable domain DTGVSQNPRHKITKRGQNVTFRCDPISEHNRLYWYRQTLGQGPEFLTYFQNEAQLEKSRLLSDRFSAERPKGSFSTLEIQRTEQGDSAMYLCASSLILGEQFFGPGTRLTVL.